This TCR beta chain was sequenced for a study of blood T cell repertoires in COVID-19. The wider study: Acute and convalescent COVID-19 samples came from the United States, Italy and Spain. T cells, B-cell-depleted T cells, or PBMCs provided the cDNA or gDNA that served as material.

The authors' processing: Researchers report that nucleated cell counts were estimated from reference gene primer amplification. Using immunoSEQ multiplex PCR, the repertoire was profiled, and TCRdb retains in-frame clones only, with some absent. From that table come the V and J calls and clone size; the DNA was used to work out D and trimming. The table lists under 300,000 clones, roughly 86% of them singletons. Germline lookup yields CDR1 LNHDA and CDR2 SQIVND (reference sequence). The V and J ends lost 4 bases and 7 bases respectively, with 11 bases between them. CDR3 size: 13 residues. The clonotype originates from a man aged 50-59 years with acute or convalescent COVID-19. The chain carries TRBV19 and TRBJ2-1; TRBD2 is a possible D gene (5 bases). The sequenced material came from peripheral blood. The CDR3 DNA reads TGTGCCAGTAGTACCCACGGCGGGAATGAGCAGTTCTTC. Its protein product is CASSTHGGNEQFF.